This TCR beta chain was sequenced in a study of neurological immune-mediated disorders. MiXCR was run by TCRdb on the 5' RACE reads, yielding one entry per CDR3 protein. Of about 37,000 distinct CDR3 sequences listed, 11% are singletons. The germline V and J ends were trimmed by 0 bases and 0 bases, with 10 bases remaining between them. Germline V gene sequence: CDR1 DFQATT, CDR2 SNEGSKA (reference sequence). This CDR3 has 15 residues. This clonotype was seen repeatedly, ten times or more. J is TRBJ2-3 and V is TRBV20-1, with a tentative D call TRBD1 (5 bases). Sequenced input: CD4+ T cells from blood. The source is a woman under 40 with HTLV-1-associated myelopathy (HAM/TSP). CDR3 coding DNA: TGCAGTGCTAGAGACAGGGTACTCAGCACAGATACGCAGTATTTT. Its translation is CSARDRVLSTDTQYF.